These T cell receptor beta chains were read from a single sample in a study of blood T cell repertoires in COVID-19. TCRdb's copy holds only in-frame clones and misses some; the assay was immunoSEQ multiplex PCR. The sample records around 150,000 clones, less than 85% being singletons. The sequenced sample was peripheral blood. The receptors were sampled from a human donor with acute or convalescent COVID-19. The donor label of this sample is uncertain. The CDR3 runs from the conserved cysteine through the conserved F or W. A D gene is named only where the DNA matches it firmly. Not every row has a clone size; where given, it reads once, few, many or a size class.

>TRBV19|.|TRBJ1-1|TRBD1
TGTGCCAGTAGTGCGGACAGGGGGACTGAAGCTTTCTTT
CASSADRGTEAFF
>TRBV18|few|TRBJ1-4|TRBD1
TGTGCCAGCTCACCCAACCCCGGGACAGGGGGCTCTGGTGAAAAACTGTTTTTT
CASSPNPGTGGSGEKLFF
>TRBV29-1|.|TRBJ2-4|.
TGCAGCGTTGAAACCAGGGCCAAAAACATTCAGTACTTC
CSVETRAKNIQYF
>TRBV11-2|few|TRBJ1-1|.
TGTGCCAGCAGCTTAAGTGGGACACGCACTGAAGCTTTCTTT
CASSLSGTRTEAFF
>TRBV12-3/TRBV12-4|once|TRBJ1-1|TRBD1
TGTGCCAGCAGTTTAAAAGGGGGCGGCGGAGCTTTCTTT
CASSLKGGGGAFF
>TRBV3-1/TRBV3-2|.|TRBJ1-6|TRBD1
TGTGCCAGCAGCCAAGCAGGAGGGGGACAGAGTAATTCGGCCCTCCACTTT
CASSQAGGGQSNSALHF
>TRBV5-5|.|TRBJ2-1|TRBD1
TGTGCCAGCAGCTTGTTCCGGACAGGAGCCTACAATGAGCAGTTCTTC
CASSLFRTGAYNEQFF
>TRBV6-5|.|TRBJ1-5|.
TGTGCCAGCTCCCTGGGGGGGAACAATCAGCCCCAGCATTTT
CASSLGGNNQPQHF
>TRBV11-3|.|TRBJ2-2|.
TGTGCCAGCAGCGCCCGACTAGATCCCGGGGAGCTGTTTTTT
CASSARLDPGELFF
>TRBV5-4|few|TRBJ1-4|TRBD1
TGTGCCAGCAGCCCAAAGGGAGGACAGGGGGACCGCGCAACTAATGAAAAACTGTTTTTT
CASSPKGGQGDRATNEKLFF
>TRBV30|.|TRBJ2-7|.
TGTGCCTGGAGTGCCCGACGGGGGGCCGACTACGAGCAGTACTTC
CAWSARRGADYEQYF
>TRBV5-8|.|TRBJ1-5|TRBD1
TGTGCCAGCAGCTGGACAGGGTATCAGCCCCAGCATTTT
CASSWTGYQPQHF
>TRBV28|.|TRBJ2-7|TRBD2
TGTGCCAGCAGTTTTCATCGGGACTACTACGAGCAGTACTTC
CASSFHRDYYEQYF
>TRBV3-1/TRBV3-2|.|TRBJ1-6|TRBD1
TGTGCCAGCAGCCCCGGGACAGTCTCCTATAATTCACCCCTCCACTTT
CASSPGTVSYNSPLHF
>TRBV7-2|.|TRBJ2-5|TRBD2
TGTGCCAGCAGCTTTTCGCGGGGGGGGGAGACCCAGTACTTC
CASSFSRGGETQYF
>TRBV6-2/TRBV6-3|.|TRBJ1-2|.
TGTGCCAGCAGTTACCTCTCTCAGGCTGATGGCTACACCTTC
CASSYLSQADGYTF
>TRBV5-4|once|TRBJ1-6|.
TGTGCCAGCAGCTTATTTCAGGGTAATTCACCCCTCCACTTT
CASSLFQGNSPLHF
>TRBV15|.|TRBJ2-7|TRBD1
TGTGCCACCAGCAGAGGAGGGACAGGTACCTACGAGCAGTACTTC
CATSRGGTGTYEQYF
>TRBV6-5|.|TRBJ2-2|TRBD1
TGTGCCAGCAGTTCCGGGACAGGGAACACCGGGGAGCTGTTTTTT
CASSSGTGNTGELFF
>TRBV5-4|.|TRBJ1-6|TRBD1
TGTGCCAGCAGGATGACCGGGACAGGAAATTCACCCCTCCACTTT
CASRMTGTGNSPLHF
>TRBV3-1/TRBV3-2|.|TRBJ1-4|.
TGTGCCAGCAGCCCCCGGGGATCCACTAATGAAAAACTGTTTTTT
CASSPRGSTNEKLFF
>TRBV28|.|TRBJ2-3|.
TGTGCCAGCAGTTTTGGAGGAAGCACAGATACGCAGTATTTT
CASSFGGSTDTQYF
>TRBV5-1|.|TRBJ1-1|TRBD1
TGCGCCAGCAGCAGGGACCCCCGGGACAGGGTAGGCCTCGGAAGCCGGAACACTGAAGCTTTCTTT
CASSRDPRDRVGLGSRNTEAFF
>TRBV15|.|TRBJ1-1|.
TGTGCCACCAGCACCTCCCCCGGGACTTACACTGAAGCTTTCTTT
CATSTSPGTYTEAFF
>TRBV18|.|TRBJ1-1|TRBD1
TGTGCCAGCACATGGGACAGGGTGGGAGACACTGAAGCTTTCTTT
CASTWDRVGDTEAFF
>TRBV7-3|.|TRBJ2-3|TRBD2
TGTGCCAGCAGCTTGAGCGGGGTAGTCACAGATACGCAGTATTTT
CASSLSGVVTDTQYF
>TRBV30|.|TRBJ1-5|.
TGTGCCTGGAGTGTAGGATCAGGGGGCAATCAGCCCCAGCATTTT
CAWSVGSGGNQPQHF
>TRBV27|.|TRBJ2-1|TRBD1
TGTGCCAGCAGTCTAAGGGCATACAGGGGCCACAATGAGCAGTTCTTC
CASSLRAYRGHNEQFF
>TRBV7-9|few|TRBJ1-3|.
TGTGCCAGCACCGGGGCAGGGTCTGGAAACACCATATATTTT
CASTGAGSGNTIYF
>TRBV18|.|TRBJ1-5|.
TGTGCCAGCTCACCATACGGGGTACCACTTAGCAATCAGCCCCAGCATTTT
CASSPYGVPLSNQPQHF
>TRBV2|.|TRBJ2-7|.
TGTGCCAGCAGGGGGGGTCAGAACTACGAGCAGTACTTC
CASRGGQNYEQYF
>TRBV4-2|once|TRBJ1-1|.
TGTGCCAGCAGCCAAGGTATAGGGGACACTGAAGCTTTCTTT
CASSQGIGDTEAFF
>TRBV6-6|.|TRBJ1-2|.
TGTGCCAGCAGTCGGTACAATACAGGGCCCCGCCTGAACGGGGGCTACACCTTC
CASSRYNTGPRLNGGYTF
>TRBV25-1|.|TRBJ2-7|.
TGTGCCAGCAGGGGGGCTGACTACGAGCAGTACTTC
CASRGADYEQYF
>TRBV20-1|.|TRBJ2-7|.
TGCAGTGCTAGAGGGAGATACGAGCAGTACTTC
CSARGRYEQYF
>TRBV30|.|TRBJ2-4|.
TGTGCCTGGAGGGGGCAGGGCAATTATAACGTAGCCAAAAACATTCAGTACTTC
CAWRGQGNYNVAKNIQYF
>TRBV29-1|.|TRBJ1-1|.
TGCAGCTCTAGCTCTCGTATCACTGAAGCTTTCTTT
CSSSSRITEAFF
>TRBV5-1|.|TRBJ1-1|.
TGCGCCAGCTCTAACGAGGGGGTAGAGGCTTTCTTT
CASSNEGVEAFF
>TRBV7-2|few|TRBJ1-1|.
TGTGCCAGCAGCTTTGCCCCGGGCACTGAAGCTTTCTTT
CASSFAPGTEAFF
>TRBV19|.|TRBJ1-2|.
TGTGCCAGTAGTATGCGAGGCGGGAACTATGGCTACACCTTC
CASSMRGGNYGYTF
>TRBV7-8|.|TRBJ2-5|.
TGTGCCAGCAGCTCCCCGACAGGACACAAACAAGAGACCCAGTACTTC
CASSSPTGHKQETQYF
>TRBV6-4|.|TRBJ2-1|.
TGTGCCAGCAGTCTTCAGGGGCTGGGCTCCTACAATGAGCAGTTCTTC
CASSLQGLGSYNEQFF
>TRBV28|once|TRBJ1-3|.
TGTGCCAGCAGTTTACCAGGGGTTGGAAACACCATATATTTT
CASSLPGVGNTIYF
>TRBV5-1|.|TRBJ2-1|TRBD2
TGCGCCAGCAGCTTCGGGGGGAGCTCCTACAATGAGCAGTTCTTC
CASSFGGSSYNEQFF
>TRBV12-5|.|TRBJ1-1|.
TGTGCTAGTGGTCCATCCCACGGGAACACTGAAGCTTTCTTT
CASGPSHGNTEAFF
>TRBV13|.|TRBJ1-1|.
TGTGCCAGCAGCTCCAGGGGGAACACTGAAGCTTTCTTT
CASSSRGNTEAFF
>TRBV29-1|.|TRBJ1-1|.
TGCAGCGTTGGAGAACAGGGGAACACTGAAGCTTTCTTT
CSVGEQGNTEAFF
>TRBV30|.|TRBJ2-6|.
TGTGCCTGGAGTGTATTAGGGGGTTCTGGGGCCAACGTCCTGACTTTC
CAWSVLGGSGANVLTF
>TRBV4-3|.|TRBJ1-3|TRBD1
TGCGCCAGCAGCCAAATACAGGGGATGATCTCTGGAAACACCATATATTTT
CASSQIQGMISGNTIYF
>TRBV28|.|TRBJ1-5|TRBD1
TGTGCCGGGGCTCGACAGGGAAACAATCAGCCCCAGCATTTT
CAGARQGNNQPQHF
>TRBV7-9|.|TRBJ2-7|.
TGTGCCAGCAGCCTCATGACGGTCGGGTCGGGCGAGCAGTACTTC
CASSLMTVGSGEQYF
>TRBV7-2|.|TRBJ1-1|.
TGTGCCAGCAGCTTAGGGGTAGGTAGGGGGACGGTATCGGAAGCTTTCTTT
CASSLGVGRGTVSEAFF
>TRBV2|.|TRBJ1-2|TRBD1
TGTGCCAGCAGTTTCAGACAGGGGTTCTATGGCTACACCTTC
CASSFRQGFYGYTF
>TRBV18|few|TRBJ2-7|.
TGTGCCAGCTCACCCACAGGGACGCGGACCTACGAGCAGTACTTC
CASSPTGTRTYEQYF
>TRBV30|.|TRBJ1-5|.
TGTGCCTGGTCGGGAGGGGATAATCAGCCCCAGCATTTT
CAWSGGDNQPQHF
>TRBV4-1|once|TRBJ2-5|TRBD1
TGCGCCAGCAGCCAAGACGGCAGGGGGCAAGAGACCCAGTACTTC
CASSQDGRGQETQYF
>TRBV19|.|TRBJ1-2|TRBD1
TGTGCCAGTAGTTCCGGACAGGCTAACTATGGCTACACCTTC
CASSSGQANYGYTF